Below, 30 T cell receptor beta chains from the same sample are listed, as sequenced in a study of T-cell memory formation after mild COVID-19. TCRdb reprocessed the 5' RACE reads via MiXCR and lists one record per CDR3 protein. In the table there are fewer than 600,000 distinct CDR3 sequences, 20% to 25% of which are singletons. Source material: PBMCs or a T cell subset sorted from them (not recorded which). These TCRs come from an adult woman who had mild COVID-19 (a few samples of this study predate the infection). Cell type and time point are not known.

This chain uses TRBV7-6 with TRBJ2-3; D call uncertain. Looked up from germline, CDR1 is SGHVS and CDR2 is FNYEAQ. V gave up 5 bases and J gave up 3 bases, with 15 bases separating them. This CDR3 spans 15 amino acids. The CDR3 is CASSPRTQGTDTQYF. DNA for the CDR3: TGTGCCAGCAGCCCTCGGACCCAAGGAACAGATACGCAGTATTTT.

The chain is built from TRBV5-1 and TRBJ2-3; no definite D call. Trimming took 0 bases from V and 3 from J, leaving 8 bases between them. CDR1 is SGHRS, CDR2 YFSETQ, per germline. This CDR3 is built from 14 residues. The CDR3 region has the DNA TGCGCCAGCAGCTTGGAGGCATTAACAGATACGCAGTATTTT. It specifies CASSLEALTDTQYF.

The chain links TRBV9 to TRBJ2-5, with TRBD1 matching 9 bases. The V segment lost 3 bases and the J segment 5 bases; nucleotides outside the gene matches: 8. Germline CDR1 and CDR2: SGDLS and YYNGEE. The CDR3 has 15 amino acids. CDR3: CASSEQGGTGETQYF. In nucleotides, the CDR3 is TGTGCCAGCAGCGAACAAGGGGGGACAGGGGAGACCCAGTACTTC.

This clonotype was counted at least ten times. The genes are TRBV7-2 and TRBJ2-7, with 11 bases lining up with TRBD2. The CDR3 has 15 amino acids. With 1 base clipped from V and 3 bases from J, the junction kept 2 bases outside the gene matches. Germline V gene data show CDR1 as SGHTA and CDR2 as FQGNSA. CDR3 DNA sequence: TGTGCCAGCAGCTTAGTACTAGCGGGAGACTACGAGCAGTACTTC. Its protein is CASSLVLAGDYEQYF. Based on the CDR3 plus reference TRBV7-2 and TRBJ2-7, the full variable domain is GAGVSQSPSNKVTEKGKDVELRCDPISGHTALYWYRQSLGQGLEFLIYFQGNSAPDKSGLPSDRFSAERTGGSVSTLTIQRTQQEDSAVYLCASSLVLAGDYEQYFGPGTRLTVT.

This clonotype was observed a few times. The chain uses TRBV7-8 and TRBJ2-3, with 8 bases identical to TRBD1. CDR3 length equals 14 residues. The V and J ends lost 4 bases and 5 bases, in that order; junction bases with no gene match: 5. Germline CDR1 SGHVS, CDR2 FQNEAQ. Here the CDR3 reads CASSSSTGGDTQYF. The CDR3, as DNA: TGTGCCAGCAGCTCGTCCACAGGGGGAGATACGCAGTATTTT.

There are a few counts of this clonotype. The chain links TRBV20-1 to TRBJ2-1; D gene uncertain. The CDR3 is 14 residues long. The V gene lost 6 bases and the J gene lost 5 bases, with 17 bases spanning the gap. Germline assignment: CDR1 DFQATT and CDR2 SNEGSKA (reference sequence). The CDR3 nucleotides are TGCAGTGCCATAGACTCCGACCGACACAATGAGCAGTTCTTC. Translated: CSAIDSDRHNEQFF.

The chain recombines TRBV3-1 with TRBJ2-7; D is possibly TRBD2 (6 bases). From germline, CDR1 is LGHDT and CDR2 YNNKEL (reference sequence). CDR3 length: 14 amino acids. V dropped 5 bases and J dropped 0 bases, with 11 bases sitting between them. The CDR3 DNA is TGTGCCAGCAGCGCTAGCGCATACTCCTACGAGCAGTACTTC. It specifies CASSASAYSYEQYF.

V usage is TRBV4-1 and J usage is TRBJ1-2, with D tentatively TRBD1 (5 bases). Looked up from germline, CDR1 is MGHRA and CDR2 is YSYEKL. Trimming pared 8 bases from V and 4 bases from J, leaving 14 bases between. The length of the CDR3 is 13 residues. The CDR3 loop reads CASGVREGYGYTF. The CDR3 DNA reads as TGCGCCAGCGGGGTCAGGGAAGGCTATGGCTACACCTTC.

The genes are TRBV5-6 and TRBJ1-2, with TRBD1 matching over 7 bases. CDR1 and CDR2 (germline): SGHDT, YYEEEE. CDR3 length: 15 residues. J was trimmed by 8 bases and V by 1 base; bases with no gene match: 11. CDR3 bases: TGTGCCAGCAGCTTGATCGCCAGGGGGACTGGCGGCTACACCTTC. This codes for CASSLIARGTGGYTF.

This chain connects TRBV13 to TRBJ2-3; TRBD2 aligns across 12 bases. Trimming cost V 4 bases and J 6 bases; bases outside gene matches: 8. Germline CDR1 PRHDT, CDR2 FYEKMQ (reference sequence). The CDR3 runs 16 residues. The CDR3 is CASSSRTSGAGDTQYF. CDR3 nucleotides: TGTGCCAGCAGCTCCCGGACTAGCGGGGCGGGGGATACGCAGTATTTT.

CDR3 sequence: CSVRDRGYYEQYF. CDR3 DNA: TGCAGCGTCCGGGACAGGGGGTACTACGAGCAGTACTTC. V gene TRBV29-1 combines with J gene TRBJ2-7; TRBD1 aligns across 11 bases. Per the germline V gene, CDR1 is SQVTM and CDR2 is ANQGSEA. V was pared by 6 bases and J by 3 bases, with 4 bases of the junction left unmatched. This CDR3 has 13 amino acids.

The genes are TRBV12-3 or TRBV12-4 and TRBJ1-6; D is unclear. Trimming removed 6 bases at V and 0 bases at J, with 6 bases between. This CDR3 region has 14 residues. CDR3 loop: CASRGSSYNSPLHF. DNA of the CDR3: TGTGCCAGCAGGGGGAGCTCCTATAATTCACCCCTCCACTTT.

The sample holds many counts of this clonotype. The rearrangement uses TRBV3-1 and TRBJ1-1, with TRBD1 matching over 7 bases. Looked up from germline, CDR1 is LGHDT and CDR2 is YNNKEL (reference sequence). The junction had 7 bases not matched to a gene; V was cut back by 1 base and J by 5 bases. The CDR3 covers 15 residues. The CDR3 spells CASSQALTGRTEAFF. The CDR3 DNA reads TGTGCCAGCAGCCAAGCCCTGACAGGGAGGACTGAAGCTTTCTTT.

This rearrangement joins TRBV6-1 to TRBJ2-7; TRBD1 matches 9 bases. CDR1 is MNHNS, CDR2 SASEGT, per germline. This CDR3 spans 15 amino acids. V shed 0 bases, J shed 6 bases, and the junction held 6 bases outside the gene matches. The CDR3, as DNA: TGTGCCAGCAGTGAAGCGGGGACAGGGTCTCGCGAGCAGTACTTC. It encodes CASSEAGTGSREQYF.

This clonotype came up a few times. V usage is TRBV19 and J usage is TRBJ2-7, with 11 bases aligning to TRBD2. Germline CDR1 reads LNHDA; CDR2 reads SQIVND (reference sequence). Trimming took 3 bases from V and 4 from J; bases not matched to a gene: 8. The CDR3 totals 16 residues. The CDR3 spells CASSMDTSGSWYEQYF. The CDR3, as DNA: TGTGCCAGTAGTATGGACACTAGCGGGAGTTGGTACGAGCAGTACTTC.

This clonotype was seen a few times. The chain joins TRBV2 to TRBJ1-1; D ambiguous. This CDR3 has 14 residues. The V end was cut by 6 bases, the J end by 4 bases, with 15 bases between. The germline CDR1 and CDR2 sequences are SNHLY and FYNNEI. CDR3 coding DNA: TGTGCCAGCAGACTTCACCCAGAGGGCACTGAAGCTTTCTTT. Protein product: CASRLHPEGTEAFF.

This clonotype was found a few times. The chain has TRBV30 and TRBJ2-3, with D unresolved. Trimming shortened V by 3 bases and J by 2 bases, and 18 bases separated the two germline ends. The length of the CDR3 is 16 residues. CDR1 is GTSNPN, CDR2 SVGIG, per germline (reference sequence). CDR3 sequence (DNA): TGTGCCTGGAGGAAGGCGGCGTGGCCAGCCACAGATACGCAGTATTTT. It codes for CAWRKAAWPATDTQYF.

In the case of this clonotype: A read error may produce the germline difference seen at one junction end. This sequence joins TRBV30 and TRBJ1-5; D ambiguous. The CDR3 loop spans 13 amino acids. The V gene's germline CDR1 is GTSNPN and CDR2 SVGIG (reference sequence). CDR3 bases: TGTGCATGGAGTCCCGGGGATAATCAGCCCCAGCATTTT. It translates to CAWSPGDNQPQHF.

The rearrangement links TRBV11-1 to TRBJ2-7; D is unclear. V lost 2 bases and J 2 bases, leaving 7 bases between the germline ends. CDR1 and CDR2 from the germline V gene are SGHAT and FQDESV (reference sequence). The CDR3 runs 13 residues. The CDR3 is CASSLYTAYEQYF. In DNA, the CDR3 is TGTGCCAGCAGCTTATATACAGCCTACGAGCAGTACTTC.

The genes are TRBV10-3 and TRBJ2-2; 8 positions agree with TRBD2. The CDR3 has 16 amino acids. V dropped 7 bases and J dropped 6; count of bases not matched to a gene: 13. The germline gives CDR1 ENHRY, CDR2 SYGVKD. This chain's CDR3 is CAIKGASGRVPGELFF. The CDR3 DNA sequence: TGTGCCATCAAAGGGGCCAGCGGGAGAGTACCCGGGGAGCTGTTTTTT.

The V and J genes are TRBV3-1 and TRBJ2-1; TRBD1 matches at 8 bases. The CDR3 sequence is 15 residues long. Germline lookup yields CDR1 LGHDT and CDR2 YNNKEL (reference sequence). Trimming removed 4 bases from V and 5 bases from J; junction bases left unmatched: 7. The CDR3 reads CASSPWTGRDNEQFF. As DNA, the CDR3 is TGTGCCAGCAGCCCGTGGACAGGGAGAGACAATGAGCAGTTCTTC.

This clonotype showed up just once. This chain connects TRBV30 to TRBJ1-2, with no clear D. The length of the CDR3 is 12 residues. V lost 2 bases and J lost 2, with 6 bases in between. Germline V gives CDR1 GTSNPN, CDR2 SVGIG (reference sequence). CDR3 DNA sequence: TGTGCCTGGAGTTGGGGAAACTATGGCTACACCTTC. Encoded protein: CAWSWGNYGYTF. The full variable domain, completed using reference TRBV30 and TRBJ1-2, is SQTIHQWPATLVQPVGSPLSLECTVEGTSNPNLYWYRQAAGRGLQLLFYSVGIGQISSEVPQNLSASRPQDRQFILSSKKLLLSDSGFYLCAWSWGNYGYTFGSGTRLTVV.

The chain recombines TRBV12-3 or TRBV12-4 with TRBJ1-2, with D possibly matching TRBD1 (5 bases). Trimming cost V 5 bases and J 6 bases, with 16 bases left between them. The CDR3 totals 14 residues. The CDR3 spells CASSRTRSRDGYTF. The CDR3, as DNA: TGTGCCAGCAGTAGGACAAGATCGAGAGATGGCTACACCTTC.

This clonotype was seen repeatedly, ten times or more. The CDR3 DNA follows: TGTGCCAGCAGCTTAGATCAGTATAATTCACCCCTCCACTTT. Translation: CASSLDQYNSPLHF. The V gene is TRBV7-9, the J gene TRBJ1-6, with D unresolved. Germline CDR1 and CDR2: SEHNR and FQNEAQ (reference sequence). The V end was cut by 1 base, the J end by 4 bases, with 5 bases between. The CDR3 spans 14 residues.

The table lists this clonotype with many counts. V is TRBV12-3 or TRBV12-4 and J is TRBJ2-1, with D unresolved. V dropped 7 bases and J dropped 10 bases, with 17 bases sitting between them. The CDR3 length is 13 residues. The CDR3, as DNA: TGTGCCAGCACCGTAGACGGTCTGGGGGAGCAGTTCTTC. It specifies CASTVDGLGEQFF.

The rearrangement uses TRBV2 and TRBJ2-3; D remains unclear. The CDR3 covers 12 residues. Trimming removed 2 bases from V and 6 bases from J, with 6 bases in between. The V gene's germline CDR1 is SNHLY and CDR2 FYNNEI. CDR3 nucleotide sequence: TGTGCCAGCAGTGAATTTCCGGATACGCAGTATTTT. Encoded protein: CASSEFPDTQYF.

The sample holds a few counts of this clonotype. Here the CDR3 reads CASSPLPATDTQYF. The CDR3 DNA follows: TGTGCCAGCTCACCACTCCCGGCCACAGATACGCAGTATTTT. The rearrangement joins TRBV18 to TRBJ2-3; D gene ambiguous. CDR1 is KGHSH, CDR2 LQKENI, per germline. The CDR3 consists of 14 residues. V dropped 1 base and J dropped 2 bases, with 7 bases sitting between them.

This clonotype occurred a few times. The chain links TRBV7-9 to TRBJ2-3; no reliable D call. The CDR3 has 16 residues. Germline values: CDR1 SEHNR, CDR2 FQNEAQ (reference sequence). The V gene lost 1 base and the J gene lost 2 bases, with 13 bases spanning the gap. The CDR3, as DNA: TGTGCCAGCAGCTTAGTTCAGCAAGGTAACACAGATACGCAGTATTTT. The encoded protein is CASSLVQQGNTDTQYF.

This clonotype showed up just a few times. V is TRBV24-1 and J is TRBJ2-1; TRBD1 agrees at 7 bases. Germline CDR1 is KGHDR and CDR2 is SFDVKD. Germline trimming cut 5 bases from V and 4 bases from J; bases unmatched to any gene: 10. CDR3 size: 16 residues. In DNA form, the CDR3 reads TGTGCCACCAGTGCCGCCTGGACAGGTCCTTACAATGAGCAGTTCTTC. Its protein product is CATSAAWTGPYNEQFF.

This clonotype occurred a few times. This rearrangement joins TRBV5-1 to TRBJ2-5; D is possibly TRBD1 (6 bases). CDR3 length: 14 amino acids. The germline gives CDR1 SGHRS, CDR2 YFSETQ. Trimming took off 5 bases at V and 0 bases at J, with 11 bases between the two ends. CDR3 bases: TGCGCCAGCAGATCTGGACAGAACCAAGAGACCCAGTACTTC. Residues: CASRSGQNQETQYF.